The entry that follows covers one TCR beta chain sequence. No antigen is known for it. CDR3 size: 13 residues. Germline V gives CDR1 SEHNR, CDR2 FQNEAQ (reference sequence). V was clipped by 5 bases and J by 6 bases, with 14 bases between them. The sample belongs to a study of OX40 agonist ivuxolimab in advanced cancers. Study at large: The dose of intravenous ivuxolimab that patients received every 2 weeks ranged from 0.01 to 10 mg/kg. Patients receiving dose escalation had hepatocellular carcinoma, melanoma, renal cell or head and neck cancer. General study findings and limits: Clonal expansion by week 6 occurred in CD4+ and CD8+ blood T cells (at 0.1 to 3.0 mg/kg). On average, CD8+ T cells had more expanded clones than CD4+.

Data came from immunoSEQ multiplex PCR; TCRdb stores just in-frame clones and leaves some out. Among 60,000 to 65,000 clones listed, under 95% were seen once. The sequencing used CD4+ or CD8+ T cells sorted from blood, collected in a trial of the OX40 agonist ivuxolimab. The V call is TRBV7-9, the J call TRBJ2-7; D is possibly TRBD1 (5 bases). This clonotype was sampled from an adult with an advanced solid tumor such as melanoma, head and neck, liver or kidney cancer. CDR3 sequence (DNA): TGTGCCAGCAGCCAAGCGACAGTTGCCGAGCAGTACTTC. Translation: CASSQATVAEQYF.